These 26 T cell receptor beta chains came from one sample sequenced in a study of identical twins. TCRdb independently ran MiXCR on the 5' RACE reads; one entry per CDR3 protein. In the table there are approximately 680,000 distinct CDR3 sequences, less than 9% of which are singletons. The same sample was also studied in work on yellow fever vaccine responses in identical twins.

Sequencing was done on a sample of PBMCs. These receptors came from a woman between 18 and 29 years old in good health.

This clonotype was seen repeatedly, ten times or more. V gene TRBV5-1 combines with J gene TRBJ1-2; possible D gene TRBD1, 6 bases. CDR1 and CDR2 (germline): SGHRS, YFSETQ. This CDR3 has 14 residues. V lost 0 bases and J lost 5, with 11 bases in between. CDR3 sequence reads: CASSLARQGYGYTF. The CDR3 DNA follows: TGCGCCAGCAGCTTGGCCAGGCAGGGGTATGGCTACACCTTC.

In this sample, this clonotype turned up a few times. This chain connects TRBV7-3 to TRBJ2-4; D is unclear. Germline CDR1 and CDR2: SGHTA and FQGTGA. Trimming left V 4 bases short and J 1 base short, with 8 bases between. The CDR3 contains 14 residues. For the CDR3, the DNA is TGTGCCAGCAGCTCCGATGGGGCCAAAAACATTCAGTACTTC. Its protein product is CASSSDGAKNIQYF.

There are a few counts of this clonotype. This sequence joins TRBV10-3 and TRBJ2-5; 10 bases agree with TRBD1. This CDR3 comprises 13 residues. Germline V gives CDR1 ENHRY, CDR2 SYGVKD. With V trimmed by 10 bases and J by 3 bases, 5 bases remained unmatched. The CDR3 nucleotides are TGTGCCACTGCCGGGACAGGGGAAGAGACCCAGTACTTC. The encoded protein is CATAGTGEETQYF.

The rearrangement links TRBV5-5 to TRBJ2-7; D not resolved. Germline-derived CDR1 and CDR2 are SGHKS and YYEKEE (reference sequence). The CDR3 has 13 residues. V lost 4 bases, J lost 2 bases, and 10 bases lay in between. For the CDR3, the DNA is TGTGCCAGCAGCCCTGAGGTCCCCTACGAGCAGTACTTC. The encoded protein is CASSPEVPYEQYF.

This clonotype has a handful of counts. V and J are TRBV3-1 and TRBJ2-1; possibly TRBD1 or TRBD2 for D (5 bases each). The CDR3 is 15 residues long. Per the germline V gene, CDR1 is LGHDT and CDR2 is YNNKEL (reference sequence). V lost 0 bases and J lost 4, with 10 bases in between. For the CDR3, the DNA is TGTGCCAGCAGCCAAGATACGGGGCGTTACAATGAGCAGTTCTTC. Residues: CASSQDTGRYNEQFF.

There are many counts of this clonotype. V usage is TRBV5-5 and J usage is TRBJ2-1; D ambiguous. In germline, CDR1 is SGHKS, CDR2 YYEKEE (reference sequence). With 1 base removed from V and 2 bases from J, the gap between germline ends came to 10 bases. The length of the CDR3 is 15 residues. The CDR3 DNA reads TGTGCCAGCAGCTTGAGCGAACAGACCTACAATGAGCAGTTCTTC. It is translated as CASSLSEQTYNEQFF.

CDR3 region: CASSYMGGGAASSYNEQFF. Here the CDR3 DNA reads TGTGCCAGCAGCTACATGGGGGGAGGCGCTGCGAGCTCCTACAATGAGCAGTTCTTC. This rearrangement joins TRBV28 to TRBJ2-1; D possibly corresponds to TRBD2 (6 bases). CDR3 size: 19 residues. Trimming took 6 bases from V and 0 from J, leaving 24 bases between them. The germline V gene has CDR1 MDHEN and CDR2 SYDVKM.

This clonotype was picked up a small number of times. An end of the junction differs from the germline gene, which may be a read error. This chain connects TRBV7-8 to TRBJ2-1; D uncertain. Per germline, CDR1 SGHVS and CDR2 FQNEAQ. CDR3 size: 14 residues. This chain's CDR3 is CASSLRLSYSEQFF. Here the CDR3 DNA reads TGTGCCAGCAGCTTGCGTCTCTCTTACAGTGAGCAGTTCTTC.

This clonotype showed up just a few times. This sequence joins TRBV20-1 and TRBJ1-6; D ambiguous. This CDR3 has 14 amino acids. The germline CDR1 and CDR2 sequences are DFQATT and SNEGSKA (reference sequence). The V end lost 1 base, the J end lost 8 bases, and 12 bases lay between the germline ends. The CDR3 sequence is CSARVEGRDSPLHF. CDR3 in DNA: TGCAGTGCTAGAGTGGAGGGAAGGGATTCACCCCTCCACTTT.

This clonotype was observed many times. The CDR3 reads CATSDRAGGPATDTQYF. Here the CDR3 DNA reads TGTGCCACCAGTGATAGAGCGGGAGGGCCGGCCACAGATACGCAGTATTTT. The chain combines TRBV24-1 with TRBJ2-3, with 10 bases identical to TRBD2. The CDR3 sequence is 17 residues long. Germline V lookup: CDR1 KGHDR, CDR2 SFDVKD. The V and J ends lost 3 bases and 2 bases, in that order; junction bases with no gene match: 7.

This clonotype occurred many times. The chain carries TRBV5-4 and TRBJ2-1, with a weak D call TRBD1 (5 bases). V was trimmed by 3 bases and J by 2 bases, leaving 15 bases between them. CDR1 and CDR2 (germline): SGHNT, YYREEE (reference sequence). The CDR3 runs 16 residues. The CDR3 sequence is CASSSKGAFPYNEQFF. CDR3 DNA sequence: TGTGCCAGCAGCTCAAAAGGGGCATTCCCCTACAATGAGCAGTTCTTC. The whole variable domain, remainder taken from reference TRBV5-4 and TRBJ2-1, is ETGVTQSPTHLIKTRGQQVTLRCSSQSGHNTVSWYQQALGQGPQFIFQYYREEENGRGNFPPRFSGLQFPNYSSELNVNALELDDSALYLCASSSKGAFPYNEQFFGPGTRLTVL.

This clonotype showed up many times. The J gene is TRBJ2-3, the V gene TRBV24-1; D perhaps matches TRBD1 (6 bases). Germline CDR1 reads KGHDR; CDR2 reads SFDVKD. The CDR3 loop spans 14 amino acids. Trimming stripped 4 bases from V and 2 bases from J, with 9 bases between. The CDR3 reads CATSEGALTDTQYF. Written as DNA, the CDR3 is TGTGCCACCAGTGAGGGGGCACTCACAGATACGCAGTATTTT.

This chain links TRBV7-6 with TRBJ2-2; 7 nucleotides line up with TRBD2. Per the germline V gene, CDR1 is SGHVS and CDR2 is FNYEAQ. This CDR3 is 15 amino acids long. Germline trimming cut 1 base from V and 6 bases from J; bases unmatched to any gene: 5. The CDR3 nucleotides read TGTGCCAGCAGCTTAGGTTCTAGCGGCTCCGGGGAGCTGTTTTTT. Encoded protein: CASSLGSSGSGELFF.

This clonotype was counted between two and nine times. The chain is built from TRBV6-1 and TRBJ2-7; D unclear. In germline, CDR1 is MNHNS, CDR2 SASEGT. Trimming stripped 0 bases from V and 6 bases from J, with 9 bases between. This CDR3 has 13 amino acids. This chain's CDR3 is CASSEAPGSEQYF. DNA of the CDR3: TGTGCCAGCAGTGAAGCGCCTGGATCCGAGCAGTACTTC.

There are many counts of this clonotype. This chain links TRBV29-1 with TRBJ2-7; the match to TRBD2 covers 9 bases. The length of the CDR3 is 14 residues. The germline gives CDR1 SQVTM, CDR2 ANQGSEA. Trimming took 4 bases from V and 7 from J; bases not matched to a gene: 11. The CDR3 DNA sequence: TGCAGCGTTGTTCCGCTAGCGGGACCCGTTGAGCAGTACTTC. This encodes CSVVPLAGPVEQYF.

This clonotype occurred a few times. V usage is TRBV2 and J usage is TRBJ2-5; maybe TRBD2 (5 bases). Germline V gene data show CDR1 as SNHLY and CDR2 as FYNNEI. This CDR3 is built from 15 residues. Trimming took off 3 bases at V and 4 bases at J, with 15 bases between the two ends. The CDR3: CASSDETTDGETQYF. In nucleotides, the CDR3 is TGTGCCAGCAGTGATGAGACTACCGACGGAGAGACCCAGTACTTC.

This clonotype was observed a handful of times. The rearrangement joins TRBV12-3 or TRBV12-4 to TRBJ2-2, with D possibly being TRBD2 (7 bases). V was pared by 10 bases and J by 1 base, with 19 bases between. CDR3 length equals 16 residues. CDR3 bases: TGTGCCATCCAGGGAGGGGGGAGTGGGAACACCGGGGAGCTGTTTTTT. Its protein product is CAIQGGGSGNTGELFF.

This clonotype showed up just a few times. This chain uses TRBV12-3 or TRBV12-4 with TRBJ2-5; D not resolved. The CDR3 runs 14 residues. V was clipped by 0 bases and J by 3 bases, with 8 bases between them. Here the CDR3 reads CASSLAIPKETQYF. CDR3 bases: TGTGCCAGCAGTTTAGCGATACCAAAAGAGACCCAGTACTTC.

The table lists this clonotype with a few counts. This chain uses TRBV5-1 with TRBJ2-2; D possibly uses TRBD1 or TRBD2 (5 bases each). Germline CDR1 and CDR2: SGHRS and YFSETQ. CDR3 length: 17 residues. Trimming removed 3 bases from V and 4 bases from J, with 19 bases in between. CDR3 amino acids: CASSSLGASTLTGELFF. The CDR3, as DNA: TGCGCCAGCAGCTCCCTCGGGGCATCAACTCTCACCGGGGAGCTGTTTTTT.

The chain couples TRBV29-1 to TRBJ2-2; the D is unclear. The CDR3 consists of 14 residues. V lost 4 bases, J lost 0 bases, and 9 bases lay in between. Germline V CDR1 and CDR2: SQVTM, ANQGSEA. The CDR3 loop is CSVARQTNTGELFF. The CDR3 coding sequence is TGCAGCGTTGCGCGACAAACGAACACCGGGGAGCTGTTTTTT.

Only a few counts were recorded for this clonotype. Here the CDR3 reads CASRSWTGLNQPQHF. The CDR3 nucleotides read TGTGCCAGCAGATCTTGGACAGGGTTAAATCAGCCCCAGCATTTT. The rearrangement joins TRBV28 to TRBJ1-5; TRBD1 aligns across 8 bases. V gave up 6 bases and J gave up 4 bases; unmatched junction bases: 8. CDR3 length: 15 amino acids. Germline loops: CDR1 MDHEN, CDR2 SYDVKM. Drawing the rest from reference TRBV28 and TRBJ1-5, the complete variable domain is DVKVTQSSRYLVKRTGEKVFLECVQDMDHENMFWYRQDPGLGLRLIYFSYDVKMKEKGDIPEGYSVSREKKERFSLILESASTNQTSMYLCASRSWTGLNQPQHFGDGTRLSIL.

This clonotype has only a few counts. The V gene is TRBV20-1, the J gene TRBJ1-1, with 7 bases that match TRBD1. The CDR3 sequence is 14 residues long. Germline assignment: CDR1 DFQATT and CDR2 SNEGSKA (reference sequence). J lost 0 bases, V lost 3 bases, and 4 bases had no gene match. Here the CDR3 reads CSASRTGVNTEAFF. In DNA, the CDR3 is TGCAGTGCTAGCAGAACAGGGGTGAACACTGAAGCTTTCTTT.

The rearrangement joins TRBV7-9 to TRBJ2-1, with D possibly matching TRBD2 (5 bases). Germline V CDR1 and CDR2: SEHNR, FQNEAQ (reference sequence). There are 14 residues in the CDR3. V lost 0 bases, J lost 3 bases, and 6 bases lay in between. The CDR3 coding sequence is TGTGCCAGCAGCTTAGCACTAGACTACAATGAGCAGTTCTTC. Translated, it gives CASSLALDYNEQFF.

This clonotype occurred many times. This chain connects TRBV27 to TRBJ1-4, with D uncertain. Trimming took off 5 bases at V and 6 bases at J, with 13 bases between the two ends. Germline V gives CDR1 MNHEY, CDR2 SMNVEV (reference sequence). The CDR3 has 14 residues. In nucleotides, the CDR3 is TGTGCCAGCAGTGAATGGAGGAACTATGAAAAACTGTTTTTT. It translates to CASSEWRNYEKLFF.

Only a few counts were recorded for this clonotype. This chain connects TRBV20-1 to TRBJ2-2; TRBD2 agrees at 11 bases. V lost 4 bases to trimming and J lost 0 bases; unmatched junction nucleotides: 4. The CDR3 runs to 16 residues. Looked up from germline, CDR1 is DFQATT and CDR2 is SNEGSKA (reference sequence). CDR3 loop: CSATMGLAANTGELFF. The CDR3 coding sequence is TGCAGTGCTACTATGGGACTAGCGGCGAACACCGGGGAGCTGTTTTTT.

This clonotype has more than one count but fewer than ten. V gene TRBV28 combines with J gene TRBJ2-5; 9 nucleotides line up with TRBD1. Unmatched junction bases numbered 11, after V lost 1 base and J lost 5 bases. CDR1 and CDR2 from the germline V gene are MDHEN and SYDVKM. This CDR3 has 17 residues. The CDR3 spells CASSLYTGTGYSETQYF. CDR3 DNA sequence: TGTGCCAGCAGTTTATATACCGGGACAGGGTATTCGGAGACCCAGTACTTC.